A single sample is the source of the 20 T cell receptor beta chains below, sequenced in a study of T cells in Graves' hyperthyroidism and ophthalmopathy. Amplification yielded TCR beta CDR3 regions, with RNA transcripts as the source. The HTBI primer set was used in a first-round RT-PCR of the TCR CDR3. One entry per CDR3 protein, called by TCRdb with MiXCR from the multiplex PCR reads. The sample lists roughly 660,000 distinct CDR3 sequences, about 18% occurring once. Material: blood. The receptor source for this set is a man aged 45-65 years with Graves' hyperthyroidism.

This clonotype was counted many times. The V and J genes are TRBV6-2 or TRBV6-3 and TRBJ1-2; 7 bases map to TRBD1. CDR1 MNHEY and CDR2 SVGEGT come from the germline V gene. The CDR3 is 15 amino acids. V shed 2 bases, J shed 4 bases, and the junction held 7 bases outside the gene matches. CDR3 sequence: CASSYPMGQSYGYTF. The CDR3 DNA reads as TGTGCCAGCAGTTACCCGATGGGACAGAGCTATGGCTACACCTTC.

This clonotype came up many times. This CDR3 is CASRQQVNTEAFF. The CDR3 nucleotides read TGTGCCAGCAGGCAACAGGTGAACACTGAAGCTTTCTTT. V gene TRBV2 combines with J gene TRBJ1-1; possible D gene TRBD1, 5 bases. V lost 6 bases and J 0 bases, leaving 8 bases between the germline ends. This CDR3 contains 13 residues. Germline-derived CDR1 and CDR2 are SNHLY and FYNNEI.

This rearrangement joins TRBV7-2 to TRBJ1-5; unclear D gene. There are 12 residues in the CDR3. Germline V CDR1 and CDR2: SGHTA, FQGNSA. V was trimmed by 2 bases and J by 6 bases, leaving 5 bases between them. As DNA, the CDR3 is TGTGCCAGCAGCTTACTTGCTCAGCCCCAGCATTTT. Residues: CASSLLAQPQHF.

The CDR3 region is CSVEEGISSYEQYF. Here the CDR3 DNA reads TGCAGCGTTGAAGAGGGGATTAGCTCCTACGAGCAGTACTTC. The chain employs TRBV29-1 and TRBJ2-7; D remains unclear. Germline V gene lookup returns CDR1 SQVTM and CDR2 ANQGSEA. The CDR3 consists of 14 residues. V lost 0 bases and J lost 0, with 9 bases in between.

In DNA form, the CDR3 reads TGTGCCAGCAGCTTGGAACAGGGGCCCCAGCATTTT. Translating gives CASSLEQGPQHF. The chain employs TRBV7-9 and TRBJ1-5; weak D call: TRBD1 (6 bases). The CDR3 totals 12 residues. Germline V lookup: CDR1 SEHNR, CDR2 FQNEAQ (reference sequence). Trimming removed 3 bases at V and 9 bases at J, with 9 bases between.

This clonotype showed up many times. The rearrangement links TRBV12-3 or TRBV12-4 to TRBJ2-5; D is ambiguous. Trimming removed 6 bases at V and 7 bases at J, with 9 bases between. This CDR3 comprises 11 residues. The CDR3 reads CASSHTGTQYF. The CDR3 DNA is TGTGCCAGCAGCCACACTGGGACCCAGTACTTC.

This clonotype was picked up a small number of times. The chain joins TRBV11-2 to TRBJ2-1; perhaps D is TRBD1 or TRBD2 (5 bases each). Germline values: CDR1 SGHAT, CDR2 FQNNGV. This CDR3 is 12 amino acids long. V was clipped by 4 bases and J by 9 bases, with 10 bases between them. The CDR3 bases are TGTGCCAGCAGCTCCCTCGGGACTGAGCAGTTCTTC. Translation: CASSSLGTEQFF. Looking up the rest from reference TRBV11-2 and TRBJ2-1 gives the full variable domain: EAGVAQSPRYKIIEKRQSVAFWCNPISGHATLYWYQQILGQGPKLLIQFQNNGVVDDSQLPKDRFSAERLKGVDSTLKIQPAKLEDSAVYLCASSSLGTEQFFGPGTRLTVL.

This chain joins TRBV6-2 or TRBV6-3 and TRBJ2-1; no clear D. This CDR3 region has 16 residues. Germline CDR1 reads MNHEY; CDR2 reads SVGEGT. V was clipped by 0 bases and J by 8 bases, with 17 bases between them. The DNA for the CDR3 is TGTGCCAGCAGTTACTCAGTCGCTAGGTCTACGTATGAGCAGTTCTTC. Translated: CASSYSVARSTYEQFF.

In this sample, this clonotype turned up many times. The chain recombines TRBV7-9 with TRBJ1-6; D is unclear. From germline, CDR1 is SEHNR and CDR2 FQNEAQ (reference sequence). This CDR3 has 14 amino acids. The V end was cut by 1 base, the J end by 5 bases, with 6 bases between. This CDR3 is CASSLETDNSPLHF. CDR3 DNA sequence: TGTGCCAGCAGCTTAGAAACCGATAATTCACCCCTCCACTTT.

This clonotype was recorded a few times. V is TRBV19 and J is TRBJ2-1; no clear D gene. Trimming shortened V by 4 bases and J by 8 bases, and 6 bases separated the two germline ends. CDR1 and CDR2 (germline): LNHDA, SQIVND (reference sequence). The CDR3 consists of 11 residues. This CDR3 is CASSRRHEQFF. The CDR3 DNA is TGTGCCAGTAGTAGGCGGCATGAGCAGTTCTTC.

The rearrangement joins TRBV27 to TRBJ1-1; TRBD1 matches 10 bases. The CDR3 totals 15 residues. Germline assignment: CDR1 MNHEY and CDR2 SMNVEV (reference sequence). V was clipped by 4 bases and J by 3 bases; unmatched bases: 5. As DNA, the CDR3 is TGTGCCAGCAGTTCACCGGGACAGGGGTACACTGAAGCTTTCTTT. Translation gives CASSSPGQGYTEAFF.

The chain uses TRBV6-2 or TRBV6-3 and TRBJ2-6; D possibly corresponds to TRBD2 (6 bases). V lost 3 bases to trimming and J lost 1 base, with 13 bases between them. Germline CDR1 MNHEY, CDR2 SVGEGT. The CDR3 has 17 amino acids. Written as DNA, the CDR3 is TGTGCCAGCAGTTATAGTTTAGGGAGGTCTGGGGCCAACGTCCTGACTTTC. It specifies CASSYSLGRSGANVLTF.

Comments on this clonotype: This could be a read error, since a much larger clone is one nucleotide away. V is TRBV6-1 and J is TRBJ1-1; the D is unclear. Germline CDR1 and CDR2: MNHNS and SASEGT. CDR3 length: 13 amino acids. The CDR3 region is CTSEVVMNTEAFF. The CDR3 DNA follows: TGTACCAGCGAAGTAGTCATGAACACTGAAGCTTTCTTT.

This clonotype has more than one count but fewer than ten. CDR3 loop: CASSLFDRNTEAFF. The CDR3 DNA follows: TGCGCCAGCAGCCTATTCGACAGGAACACTGAAGCTTTCTTT. V and J are TRBV5-1 and TRBJ1-1; D is possibly TRBD1 (5 bases). The length of the CDR3 is 14 residues. Germline lookup yields CDR1 SGHRS and CDR2 YFSETQ. Trimming cost V 4 bases and J 1 base, with 11 bases left between them. The full variable domain, in which reference TRBV5-1 and TRBJ1-1 provide the parts outside the CDR3, is KAGVTQTPRYLIKTRGQQVTLSCSPISGHRSVSWYQQTPGQGLQFLFEYFSETQRNKGNFPGRFSGRQFSNSRSEMNVSTLELGDSALYLCASSLFDRNTEAFFGQGTRLTVV.

This clonotype was picked up a small number of times. Likely a read error: the CDR3 ends without its conserved phenylalanine or tryptophan. The rearrangement links TRBV28 to TRBJ2-7; TRBD2 agrees at 7 bases. This CDR3 has 18 residues. V gave up 7 bases and J gave up 3 bases; unmatched junction bases: 21. Germline values: CDR1 MDHEN, CDR2 SYDVKM. CDR3 coding DNA: TGTGCCAGCAAGATGGCGGGAGTTCTCCGATCCCCCCGCTACGAGCAGTACTCC. As protein: CASKMAGVLRSPRYEQYS.

The genes are TRBV28 and TRBJ2-3, with 12 bases aligning to TRBD2. The CDR3 contains 18 residues. V trimming: 1 base; J trimming: 6 bases; junction bases outside the gene matches: 11. CDR1 and CDR2 from the germline V gene are MDHEN and SYDVKM. The CDR3 nucleotides are TGTGCCAGCAGTTTATTTGGTCGGCTAGCGGGAGGGCGGGATACGCAGTATTTT. It codes for CASSLFGRLAGGRDTQYF.

This clonotype was counted only a few times. The chain employs TRBV19 and TRBJ2-5, with 11 nucleotides matching TRBD2. Germline loops: CDR1 LNHDA, CDR2 SQIVND (reference sequence). V lost 3 bases and J lost 5; bases outside the gene matches: 11. The CDR3 totals 17 residues. The CDR3 loop is CASSIATSGSHWETQYF. The CDR3 DNA reads TGTGCCAGTAGTATCGCTACTAGCGGGAGCCACTGGGAGACCCAGTACTTC.

The sample holds a few counts of this clonotype. V is TRBV27 and J is TRBJ2-1, with 7 bases fitting TRBD2. J lost 3 bases, V lost 5 bases, and 7 bases had no gene match. Germline assignment: CDR1 MNHEY and CDR2 SMNVEV (reference sequence). This CDR3 is built from 15 residues. The CDR3 nucleotides are TGTGCCAGCAGTCGCTCCGGGACTAACTACAATGAGCAGTTCTTC. It translates to CASSRSGTNYNEQFF.

The rearrangement joins TRBV20-1 to TRBJ1-3; D not resolved. CDR3 size: 13 residues. Germline CDR1 and CDR2: DFQATT and SNEGSKA (reference sequence). V dropped 0 bases and J dropped 5 bases, with 8 bases sitting between them. CDR3 DNA sequence: TGCAGTGCTAGAGAGGGCACGAGAAACACCATATATTTT. It yields the protein CSAREGTRNTIYF.

CDR3 sequence: CASRMEETQYF. The CDR3 DNA is TGTGCCAGCAGAATGGAAGAGACCCAGTACTTC. The chain is built from TRBV3-1 and TRBJ2-5; no reliable D call. Germline CDR1 reads LGHDT; CDR2 reads YNNKEL (reference sequence). The CDR3 contains 11 residues. V was pared by 6 bases and J by 3 bases, with 5 bases between.